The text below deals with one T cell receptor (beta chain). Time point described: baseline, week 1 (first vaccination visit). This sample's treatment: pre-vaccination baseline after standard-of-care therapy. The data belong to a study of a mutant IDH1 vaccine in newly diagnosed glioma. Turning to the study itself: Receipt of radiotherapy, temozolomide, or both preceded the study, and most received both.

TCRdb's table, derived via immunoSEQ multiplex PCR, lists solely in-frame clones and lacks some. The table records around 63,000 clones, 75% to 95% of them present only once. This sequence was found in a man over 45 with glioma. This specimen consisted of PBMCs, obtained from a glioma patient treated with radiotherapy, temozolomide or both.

This CDR3 is CASSPGQLYNEQFF. In nucleotides, the CDR3 is TGTGCCAGCAGCCCGGGACAACTCTACAATGAGCAGTTCTTC. The rearrangement uses TRBV5-6 and TRBJ2-1; D is perhaps TRBD1 (6 bases). The germline V gene encodes CDR1 SGHDT and CDR2 YYEEEE. The CDR3 has 14 amino acids. Trimming stripped 4 bases from V and 3 bases from J, with 11 bases between.